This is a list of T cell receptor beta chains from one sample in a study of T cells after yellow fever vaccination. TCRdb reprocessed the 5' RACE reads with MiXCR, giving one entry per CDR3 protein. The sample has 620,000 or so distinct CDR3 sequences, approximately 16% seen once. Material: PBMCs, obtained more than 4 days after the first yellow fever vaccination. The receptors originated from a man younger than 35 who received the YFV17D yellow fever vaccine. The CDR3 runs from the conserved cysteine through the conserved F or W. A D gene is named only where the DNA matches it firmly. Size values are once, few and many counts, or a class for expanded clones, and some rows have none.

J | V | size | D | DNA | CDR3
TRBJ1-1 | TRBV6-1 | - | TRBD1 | TGTGCCAGCAGCTCTTATTTCGTGCCCGGGACAGGGGTGAACACTGAAGCTTTCTTT | CASSSYFVPGTGVNTEAFF
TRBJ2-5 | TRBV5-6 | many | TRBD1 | TGTGCCAGCAGGGCCGGGACAGGATTCCAAGAGACCCAGTACTTC | CASRAGTGFQETQYF
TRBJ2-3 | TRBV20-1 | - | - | TGCAGTGCACCCGCCGGGACTTACACAGATACGCAGTATTTT | CSAPAGTYTDTQYF
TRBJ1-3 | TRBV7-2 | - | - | TGTGCCAGCAGTCCACCCGGGGGGGGAAACACCATATATTTT | CASSPPGGGNTIYF
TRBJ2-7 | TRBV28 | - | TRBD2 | TGTGCCAGCAGGGTCTGGACTAGCGGGGTAGGTGGTTACGAGCAGTACTTC | CASRVWTSGVGGYEQYF
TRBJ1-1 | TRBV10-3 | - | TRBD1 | TGTGCCATCAGTGTACAGGGGATGAACACTGAAGCTTTCTTT | CAISVQGMNTEAFF
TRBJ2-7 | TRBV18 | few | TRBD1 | TGTGCCAGCTCTAAGAGACAGGGCATCTACGAGCAGTACTTC | CASSKRQGIYEQYF
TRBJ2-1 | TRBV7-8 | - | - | TGTGCCAGCAGCTTAGCGCGTACGGGGGAGCCATCTAGTGAGCAGTTCTTC | CASSLARTGEPSSEQFF
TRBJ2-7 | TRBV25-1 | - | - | TGTGCCAGCAGTGTATGGCAGGACTACGAGCAGTACTTC | CASSVWQDYEQYF
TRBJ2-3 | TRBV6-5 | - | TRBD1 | TGTGCCAGCAGTTCCAGGGGGCGAGCGACAGATACGCAGTATTTT | CASSSRGRATDTQYF
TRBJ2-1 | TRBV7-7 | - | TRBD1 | TGTGCTAGCAGCCCGCTATACAGGGGTCACTTATCCTACAATGAGCAGTTCTTC | CASSPLYRGHLSYNEQFF
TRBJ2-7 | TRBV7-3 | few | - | TGTGCCAGCAGCCCTACGACAGATACAGGGTACTACGAGCAGTACTTC | CASSPTTDTGYYEQYF
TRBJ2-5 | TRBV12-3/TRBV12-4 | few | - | TGTGCCAGCAGTTTAATAGGCAGATCCCAAGAGACCCAGTACTTC | CASSLIGRSQETQYF
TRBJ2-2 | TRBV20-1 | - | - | TGCAGTGCTAGAGGTCCTCTCAGGAGCGGGGAGCTGTTTTTT | CSARGPLRSGELFF
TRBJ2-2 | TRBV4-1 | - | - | TGCGCCAGCAGCCACAGGGATACCGGGGAGCTGTTTTTT | CASSHRDTGELFF
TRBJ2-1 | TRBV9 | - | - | TGTGCCAGCAGCGTAGGCCAGGGTGGTGTTGAGCAGTTCTTC | CASSVGQGGVEQFF
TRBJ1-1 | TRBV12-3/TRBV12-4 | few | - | TGTGCCAGCAGTCCCAGCTACCTGGGGCATTGGGGCACTGAAGCTTTCTTT | CASSPSYLGHWGTEAFF
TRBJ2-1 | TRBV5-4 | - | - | TGTGCCAGCAGCTTGGGACAGCACGATGAGCAGTTCTTC | CASSLGQHDEQFF
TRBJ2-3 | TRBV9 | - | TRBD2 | TGTGCCAGCAGCTTCGGGACTAGCGGGGGTTTCTACACAGATACGCAGTATTTT | CASSFGTSGGFYTDTQYF
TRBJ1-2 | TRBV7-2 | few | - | TGTGCCAGCAGCGTAACAGGGGGCTACACCTTC | CASSVTGGYTF
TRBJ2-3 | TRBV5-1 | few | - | TGCGCCAGCAGCGACGAAAGATCCGCAGATACGCAGTATTTT | CASSDERSADTQYF
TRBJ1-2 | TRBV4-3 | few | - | TGCGCCAGCAGCCAAGACGGTTTATATGGCTACACCTTC | CASSQDGLYGYTF
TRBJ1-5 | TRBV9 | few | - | TGTGCCAGCAGCGTAGCTCCGAGTCAGCCCCAGCATTTT | CASSVAPSQPQHF
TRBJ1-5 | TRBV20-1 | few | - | TGCAGTGCAGTAGGGGGGGGGAATCAGCCCCAGCATTTT | CSAVGGGNQPQHF
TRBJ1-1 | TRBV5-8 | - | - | TGTGCCAGCAGCCGCAGGGTCTCGTACACTGAAGCTTTCTTT | CASSRRVSYTEAFF
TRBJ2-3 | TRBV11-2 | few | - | TGTGCCAGCGGGAACAGGGTGGCAGATACGCAGTATTTT | CASGNRVADTQYF
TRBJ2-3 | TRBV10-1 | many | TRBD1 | TGCGCCAGCAGTGAATCGAGGGGGCAGTATCGTACAGATACGCAGTATTTT | CASSESRGQYRTDTQYF
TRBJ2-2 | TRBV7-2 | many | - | TGTGCCAGCAGCTTAGTGGGACAAAGTTTCGGGGAGCTGTTTTTT | CASSLVGQSFGELFF
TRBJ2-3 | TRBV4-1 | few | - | TGCGCCAGCAGCCAATACGGCGGGGACAGTGGAAAAGATACGCAGTATTTT | CASSQYGGDSGKDTQYF
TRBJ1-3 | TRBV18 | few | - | TGTGCCAGCTCTCGAGACGCGCCGGCGGCTGGAAACACCATATATTTT | CASSRDAPAAGNTIYF
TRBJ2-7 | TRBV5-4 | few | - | TGTGCCAGCAGGATGGCAGGGCGGGAGCAGTACTTC | CASRMAGREQYF
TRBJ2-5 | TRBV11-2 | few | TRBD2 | TGTGCCAGCAGCTTAGATCCTATACTAGCGCCACTCCAAGAGACCCAGTACTTC | CASSLDPILAPLQETQYF
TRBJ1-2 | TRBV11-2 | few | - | TGTGCCAGCAGCTCCTACGGACAGATCCTGACCTTC | CASSSYGQILTF
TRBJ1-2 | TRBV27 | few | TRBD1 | TGTGCCAGCAGGAAACAGGGGTCAAAAGGCTACACCTTC | CASRKQGSKGYTF
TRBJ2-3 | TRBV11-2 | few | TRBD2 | TGTGCCAGCAGCTTGGGGACTAGCGGGGGGGCAGGAGATACGCAGTATTTT | CASSLGTSGGAGDTQYF
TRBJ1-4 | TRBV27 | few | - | TGTGCCAGCAGTTTCCTAGATAATGAAAAACTGTTTTTT | CASSFLDNEKLFF
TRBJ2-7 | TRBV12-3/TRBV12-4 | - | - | TGTGCCAGCAGGAGGGACCAGACGGGAGACGAGCAGTACTTC | CASRRDQTGDEQYF
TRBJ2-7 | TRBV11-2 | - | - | TGTGCCAGCAGCTTAGTGGAGGCAGGGCCCTACGAGCAGTACTTC | CASSLVEAGPYEQYF
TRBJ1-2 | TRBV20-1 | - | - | TGCAGTGCTAGTAATCAGCGCTACACCTTC | CSASNQRYTF
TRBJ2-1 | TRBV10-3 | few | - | TGTGCCATCAGTGAGTCGGGCGGGGTTGGGTCTGAGCAGTTCTTC | CAISESGGVGSEQFF
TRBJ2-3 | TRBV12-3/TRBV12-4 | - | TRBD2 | TGTGCCAGCAGCATAGCGGGGGGGAACACAGATACGCAGTATTTT | CASSIAGGNTDTQYF
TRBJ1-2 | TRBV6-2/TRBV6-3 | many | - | TGTGCCAGCAGACGTCGACAGGCGAAGGATGGCTACACCTTC | CASRRRQAKDGYTF
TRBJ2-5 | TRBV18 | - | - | TGTGCCAGCTCACCGGGGGGCCCAGGGTCCCAGTACTTC | CASSPGGPGSQYF
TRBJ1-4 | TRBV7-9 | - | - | TGTGCCAGCAGCTCATATAATGAAAAACTGTTTTTT | CASSSYNEKLFF
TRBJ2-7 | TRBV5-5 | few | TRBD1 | TGTGCCAGCAGTCCCTCGGGACAGCCTACCTACGAGCAGTACTTC | CASSPSGQPTYEQYF
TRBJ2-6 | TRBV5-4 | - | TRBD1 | TGTGCCAGCAGCTTGGCCACAGGGGTTGGGGCCAACGTCCTGACTTTC | CASSLATGVGANVLTF
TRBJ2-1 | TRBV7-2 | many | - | TGTGCCAGCACCGCCGGCCGTTACAATGAGCAGTTCTTC | CASTAGRYNEQFF
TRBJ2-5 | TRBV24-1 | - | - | TGTGCCACCAGTCGAGGGGGGGAGACCCAGTACTTC | CATSRGGETQYF
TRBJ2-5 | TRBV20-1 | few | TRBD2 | TGCAGTGCTAAGAGACAGCTTACGGGACTAGCGGGGCCTACCCAGTACTTC | CSAKRQLTGLAGPTQYF
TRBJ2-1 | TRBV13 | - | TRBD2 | TGTGCCAGCAGCTCCTCGACGGGACTAGCGGGGTGGAACAATGAGCAGTTCTTC | CASSSSTGLAGWNNEQFF
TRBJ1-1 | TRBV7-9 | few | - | TGTGCCAGCAGCTTATACGATAACACTGAAGCTTTCTTT | CASSLYDNTEAFF
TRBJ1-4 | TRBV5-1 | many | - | TGCGCCAGCAGCCCGACCCAGGGAAATGAAAAACTGTTTTTT | CASSPTQGNEKLFF
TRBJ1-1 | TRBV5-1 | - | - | TGCGCCAGCAGCCCCGGTCTGACAGGTGGAAGCTCAGAAGCTTTCTTT | CASSPGLTGGSSEAFF
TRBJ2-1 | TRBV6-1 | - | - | TGTGCCAGCAGCCCAAGACCCATACCGATTCGGGAGCAGTTCTTC | CASSPRPIPIREQFF
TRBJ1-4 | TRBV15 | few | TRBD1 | TGTGCCACCAGCAGGGACAGGAATAATGAAAAACTGTTTTTT | CATSRDRNNEKLFF
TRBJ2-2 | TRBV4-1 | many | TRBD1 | TGCGCCAGCAGCCAAGCCTTGACAGGGTTCGGGGAGCTGTTTTTT | CASSQALTGFGELFF
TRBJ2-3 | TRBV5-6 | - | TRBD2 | TGTGCCAGCAGCTTGGCCTCTAGCGGGGGTATAACGCAGTATTTT | CASSLASSGGITQYF
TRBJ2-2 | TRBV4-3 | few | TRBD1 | TGCGCCAGCAGCCAAGATCACAGGGGAGACGGGGAGCTGTTTTTT | CASSQDHRGDGELFF
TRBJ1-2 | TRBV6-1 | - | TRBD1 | TGTGCCAGCAGTGAAGTGACAGGGGCCCTCAACTATGGCTACACCTTC | CASSEVTGALNYGYTF